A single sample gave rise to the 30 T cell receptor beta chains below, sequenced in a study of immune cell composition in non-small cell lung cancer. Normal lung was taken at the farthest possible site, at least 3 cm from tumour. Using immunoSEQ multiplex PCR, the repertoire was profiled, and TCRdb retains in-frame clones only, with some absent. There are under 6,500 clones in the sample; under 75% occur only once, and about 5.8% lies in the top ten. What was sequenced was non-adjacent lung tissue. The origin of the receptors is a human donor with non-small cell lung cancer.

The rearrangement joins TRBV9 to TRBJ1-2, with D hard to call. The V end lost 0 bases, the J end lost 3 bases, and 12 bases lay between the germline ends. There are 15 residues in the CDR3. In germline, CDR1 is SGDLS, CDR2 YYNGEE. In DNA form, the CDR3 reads TGTGCCAGCAGCGTAGGGGTAGGCGGAGACTATGGCTACACCTTC. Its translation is CASSVGVGGDYGYTF.

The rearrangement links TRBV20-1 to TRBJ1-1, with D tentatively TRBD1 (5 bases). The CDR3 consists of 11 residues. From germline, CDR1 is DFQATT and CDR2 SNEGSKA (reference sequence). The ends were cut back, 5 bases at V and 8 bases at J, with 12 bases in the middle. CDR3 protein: CSAEDTFEAFF. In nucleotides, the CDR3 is TGCAGTGCTGAGGACACCTTCGAAGCTTTCTTT.

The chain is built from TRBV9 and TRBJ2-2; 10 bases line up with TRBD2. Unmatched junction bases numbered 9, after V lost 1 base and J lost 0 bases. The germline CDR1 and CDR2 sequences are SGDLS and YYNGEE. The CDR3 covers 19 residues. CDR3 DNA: TGTGCCAGCAGCGTACCTCGGAATAGCGGGGGGTCGAACACCGGGGAGCTGTTTTTT. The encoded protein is CASSVPRNSGGSNTGELFF. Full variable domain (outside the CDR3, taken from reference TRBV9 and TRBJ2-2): DSGVTQTPKHLITATGQRVTLRCSPRSGDLSVYWYQQSLDQGLQFLIQYYNGEERAKGNILERFSAQQFPDLHSELNLSSLELGDSALYFCASSVPRNSGGSNTGELFFGEGSRLTVL.

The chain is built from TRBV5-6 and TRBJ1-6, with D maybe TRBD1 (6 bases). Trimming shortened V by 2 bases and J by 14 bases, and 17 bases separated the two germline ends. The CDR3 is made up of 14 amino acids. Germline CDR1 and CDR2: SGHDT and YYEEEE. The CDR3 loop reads CASSLGDRRITLHF. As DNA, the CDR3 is TGTGCCAGCAGCTTAGGAGACAGGAGAATCACCCTCCACTTT.

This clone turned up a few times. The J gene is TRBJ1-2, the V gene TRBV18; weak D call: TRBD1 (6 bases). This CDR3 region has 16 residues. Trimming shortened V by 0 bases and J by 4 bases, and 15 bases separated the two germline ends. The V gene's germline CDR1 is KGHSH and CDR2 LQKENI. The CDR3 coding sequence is TGTGCCAGCTCACCACCCGACAGGCCGCGATCCTATGGCTACACCTTC. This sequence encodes CASSPPDRPRSYGYTF.

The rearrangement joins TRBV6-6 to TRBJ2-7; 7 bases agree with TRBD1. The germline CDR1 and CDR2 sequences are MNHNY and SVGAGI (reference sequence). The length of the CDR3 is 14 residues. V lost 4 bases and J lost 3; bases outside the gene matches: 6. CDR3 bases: TGTGCCAGCAGTTCCCTACAGGGGATCTACGAGCAGTACTTC. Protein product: CASSSLQGIYEQYF.

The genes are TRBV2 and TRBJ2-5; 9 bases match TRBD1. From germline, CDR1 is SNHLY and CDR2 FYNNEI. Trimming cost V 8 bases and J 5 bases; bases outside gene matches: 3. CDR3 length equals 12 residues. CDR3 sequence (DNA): TGTGCCAGCGGGGGGACAGGGGAGACCCAGTACTTC. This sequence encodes CASGGTGETQYF.

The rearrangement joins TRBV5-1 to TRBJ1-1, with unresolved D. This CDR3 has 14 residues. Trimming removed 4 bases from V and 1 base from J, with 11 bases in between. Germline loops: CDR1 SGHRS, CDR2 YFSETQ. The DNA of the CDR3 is TGCGCCAGCAGCCCGATGACTGCGAACACTGAAGCTTTCTTT. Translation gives CASSPMTANTEAFF.

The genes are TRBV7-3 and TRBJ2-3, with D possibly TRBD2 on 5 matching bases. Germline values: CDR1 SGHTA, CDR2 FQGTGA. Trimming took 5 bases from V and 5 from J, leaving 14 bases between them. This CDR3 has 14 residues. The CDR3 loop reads CASSPAGVGDTQYF. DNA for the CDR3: TGTGCCAGCAGCCCCGCCGGGGTGGGAGATACGCAGTATTTT.

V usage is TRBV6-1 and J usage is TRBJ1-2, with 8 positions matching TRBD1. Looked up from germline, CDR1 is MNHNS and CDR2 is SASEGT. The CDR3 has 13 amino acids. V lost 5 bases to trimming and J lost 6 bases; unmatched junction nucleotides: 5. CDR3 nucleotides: TGTGCCAGCAGTCAACAGGGGGGCGATGGCTACACCTTC. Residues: CASSQQGGDGYTF.

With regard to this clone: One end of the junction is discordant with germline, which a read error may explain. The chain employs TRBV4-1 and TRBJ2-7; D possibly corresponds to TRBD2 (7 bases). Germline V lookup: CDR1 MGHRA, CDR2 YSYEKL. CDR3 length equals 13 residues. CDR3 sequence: CASSQTRGAPRNF. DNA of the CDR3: TGCGCCAGCAGCCAGACACGGGGGGCCCCCAGGAACTTC.

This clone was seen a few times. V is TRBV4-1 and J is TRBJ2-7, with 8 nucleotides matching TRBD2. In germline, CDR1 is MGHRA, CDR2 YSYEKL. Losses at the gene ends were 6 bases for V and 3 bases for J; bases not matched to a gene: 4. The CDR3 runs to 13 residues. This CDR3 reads CASSPGLGYEQYF. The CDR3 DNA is TGCGCCAGCAGTCCGGGACTAGGCTACGAGCAGTACTTC.

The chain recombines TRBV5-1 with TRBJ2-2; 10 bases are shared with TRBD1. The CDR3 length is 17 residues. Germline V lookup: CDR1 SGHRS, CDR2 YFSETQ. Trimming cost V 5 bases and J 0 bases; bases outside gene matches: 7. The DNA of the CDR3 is TGCGCCAGCAGGACCGGGACAGGGGCATCGAACACCGGGGAGCTGTTTTTT. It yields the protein CASRTGTGASNTGELFF.

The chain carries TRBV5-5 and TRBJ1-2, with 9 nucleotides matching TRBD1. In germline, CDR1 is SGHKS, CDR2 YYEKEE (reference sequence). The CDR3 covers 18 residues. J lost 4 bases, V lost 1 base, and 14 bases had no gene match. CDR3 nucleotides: TGTGCCAGCAGCTTGCAAGCAGGGGGACAGGGACTAATCTATGGCTACACCTTC. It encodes CASSLQAGGQGLIYGYTF.

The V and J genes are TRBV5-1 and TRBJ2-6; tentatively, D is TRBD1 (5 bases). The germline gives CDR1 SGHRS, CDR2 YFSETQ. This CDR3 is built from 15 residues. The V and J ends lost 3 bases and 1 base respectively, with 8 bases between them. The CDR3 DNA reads TGCGCCAGCAGCTCTCAGGGTTCTGGGGCCAACGTCCTGACTTTC. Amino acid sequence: CASSSQGSGANVLTF.

DNA of the CDR3: TGTGCCAGCAGCTTAGAACAGGAGACAGAGCAGTTCTTC. It codes for CASSLEQETEQFF. The chain combines TRBV5-8 with TRBJ2-1; a weak D match, TRBD1 (5 bases). Per germline, CDR1 SGHTS and CDR2 YDEGEE. CDR3 length: 13 residues. V dropped 2 bases and J dropped 10 bases, with 13 bases sitting between them. Complete variable domain (other parts from reference TRBV5-8 and TRBJ2-1): EAGVTQSPTHLIKTRGQQATLRCSPISGHTSVYWYQQALGLGLQFLLWYDEGEERNRGNFPPRFSGRQFPNYSSELNVNALELEDSALYLCASSLEQETEQFFGPGTRLTVL.

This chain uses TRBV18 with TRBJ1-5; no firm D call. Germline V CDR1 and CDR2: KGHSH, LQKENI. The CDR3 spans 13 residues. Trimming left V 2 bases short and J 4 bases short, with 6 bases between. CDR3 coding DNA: TGTGCCAGCTCACCAGACGGGAATCAGCCCCAGCATTTT. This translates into CASSPDGNQPQHF.

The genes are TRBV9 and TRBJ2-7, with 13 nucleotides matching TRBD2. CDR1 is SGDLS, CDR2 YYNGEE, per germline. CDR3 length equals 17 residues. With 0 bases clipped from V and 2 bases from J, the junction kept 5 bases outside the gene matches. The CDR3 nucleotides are TGTGCCAGCAGCGTAGGGACTAGCGGGGGCACTGCCTACGAGCAGTACTTC. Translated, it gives CASSVGTSGGTAYEQYF.

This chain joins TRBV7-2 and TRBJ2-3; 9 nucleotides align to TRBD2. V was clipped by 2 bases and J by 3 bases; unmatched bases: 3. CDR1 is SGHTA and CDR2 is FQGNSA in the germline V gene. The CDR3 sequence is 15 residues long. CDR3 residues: CASSLRSGGTDTQYF. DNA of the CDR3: TGTGCCAGCAGCTTACGAAGCGGGGGGACAGATACGCAGTATTTT.

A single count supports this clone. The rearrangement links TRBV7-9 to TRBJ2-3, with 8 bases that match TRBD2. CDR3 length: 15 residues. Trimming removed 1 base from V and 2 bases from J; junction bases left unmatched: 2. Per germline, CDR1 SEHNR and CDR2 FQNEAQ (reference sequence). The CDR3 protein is CASSLGSGDTDTQYF. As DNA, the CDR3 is TGTGCCAGCAGCTTAGGTAGCGGGGACACAGATACGCAGTATTTT.

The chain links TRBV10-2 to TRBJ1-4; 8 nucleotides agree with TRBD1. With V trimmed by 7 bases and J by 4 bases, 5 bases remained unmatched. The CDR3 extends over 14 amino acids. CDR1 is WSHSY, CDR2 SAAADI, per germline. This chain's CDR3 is CASTGTGFNEKLFF. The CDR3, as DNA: TGCGCCAGCACCGGGACAGGCTTTAATGAAAAACTGTTTTTT.

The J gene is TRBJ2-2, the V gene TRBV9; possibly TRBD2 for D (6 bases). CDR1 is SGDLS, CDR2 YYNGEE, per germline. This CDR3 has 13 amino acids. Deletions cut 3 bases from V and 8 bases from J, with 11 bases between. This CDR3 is CASSARGTGELFF. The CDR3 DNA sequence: TGTGCCAGCAGCGCCCGTGGGACTGGGGAGCTGTTTTTT.

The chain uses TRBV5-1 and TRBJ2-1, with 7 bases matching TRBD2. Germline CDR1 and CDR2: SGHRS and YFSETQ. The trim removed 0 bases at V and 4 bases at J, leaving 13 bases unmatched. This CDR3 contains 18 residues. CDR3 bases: TGCGCCAGCAGCTTGGGGACTAGGATAGGAGTTGAATACAATGAGCAGTTCTTC. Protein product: CASSLGTRIGVEYNEQFF.

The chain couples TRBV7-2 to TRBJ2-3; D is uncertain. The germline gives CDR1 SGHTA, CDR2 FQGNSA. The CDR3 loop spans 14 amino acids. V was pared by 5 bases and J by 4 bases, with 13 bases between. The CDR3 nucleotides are TGTGCCAGCAGCAGAAACCTAGTATCAGATACGCAGTATTTT. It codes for CASSRNLVSDTQYF.

The CDR3 DNA sequence: TGTGCCAGCAGCTCTGGACTGGCCGAAAAACTGTTTTTT. Its protein product is CASSSGLAEKLFF. This chain joins TRBV5-4 and TRBJ1-4; D not resolved. Germline V gene sequence: CDR1 SGHNT, CDR2 YYREEE (reference sequence). The germline V and J ends were trimmed by 3 bases and 8 bases, with 11 bases remaining between them. The CDR3 extends over 13 amino acids. Based on the CDR3 plus reference TRBV5-4 and TRBJ1-4, the full variable domain is ETGVTQSPTHLIKTRGQQVTLRCSSQSGHNTVSWYQQALGQGPQFIFQYYREEENGRGNFPPRFSGLQFPNYSSELNVNALELDDSALYLCASSSGLAEKLFFGSGTQLSVL.

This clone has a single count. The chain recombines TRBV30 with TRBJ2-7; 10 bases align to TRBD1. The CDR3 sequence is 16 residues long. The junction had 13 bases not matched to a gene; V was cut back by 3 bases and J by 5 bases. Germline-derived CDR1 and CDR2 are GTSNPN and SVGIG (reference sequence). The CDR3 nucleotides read TGTGCCTGGAGCGCCTGGCGGGACAGGGGTTCCCACGAGCAGTACTTC. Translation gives CAWSAWRDRGSHEQYF.

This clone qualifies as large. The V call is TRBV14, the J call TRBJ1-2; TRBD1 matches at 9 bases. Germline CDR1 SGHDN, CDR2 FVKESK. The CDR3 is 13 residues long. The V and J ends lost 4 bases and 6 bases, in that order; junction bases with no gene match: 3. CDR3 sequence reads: CASSRTGEHGYTF. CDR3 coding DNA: TGTGCCAGCAGCCGGACAGGGGAACATGGCTACACCTTC.

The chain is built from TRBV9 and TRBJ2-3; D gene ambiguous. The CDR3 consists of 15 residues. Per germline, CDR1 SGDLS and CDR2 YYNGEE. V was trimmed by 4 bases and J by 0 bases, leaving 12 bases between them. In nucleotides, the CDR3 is TGTGCCAGCAGCCGCGGCCCGGCGAGCACAGATACGCAGTATTTT. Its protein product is CASSRGPASTDTQYF.

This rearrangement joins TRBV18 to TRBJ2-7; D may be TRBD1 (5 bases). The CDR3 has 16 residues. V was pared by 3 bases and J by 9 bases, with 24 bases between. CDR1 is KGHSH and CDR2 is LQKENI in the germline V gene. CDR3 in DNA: TGTGCCAGCTCACCTAAAGAACAGGCTAGAGAAACGCGGCAGTACTTC. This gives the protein CASSPKEQARETRQYF. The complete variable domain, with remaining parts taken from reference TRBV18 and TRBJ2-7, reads NAGVMQNPRHLVRRRGQEARLRCSPMKGHSHVYWYRQLPEEGLKFMVYLQKENIIDESGMPKERFSAEFPKEGPSILRIQQVVRGDSAAYFCASSPKEQARETRQYFGPGTRLTVT.

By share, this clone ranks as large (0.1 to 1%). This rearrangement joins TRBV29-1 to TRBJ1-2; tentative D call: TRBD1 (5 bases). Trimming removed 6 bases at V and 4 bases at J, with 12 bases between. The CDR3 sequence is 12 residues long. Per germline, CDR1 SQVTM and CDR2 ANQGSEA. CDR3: CSVEGLGYGYTF. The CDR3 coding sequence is TGCAGCGTCGAGGGACTGGGCTATGGCTACACCTTC.